The 9 T cell receptor beta chains given below trace back to one sample, sequenced in a study of blood T cell repertoires in COVID-19 (TCRdb year 2020). Libraries came from the immunoSEQ multiplex PCR assay. TCRdb carries this immuneACCESS record with in-frame sequences only. Its versions omit some clonotypes, under half of them owing to an unresolved V gene in the studies checked, with the rest unexplained. This sample holds 70,000 to 85,000 clones; approximately 90% were observed only once. The ten largest clones represent 4.8% of the sample. The sample consisted of peripheral blood. The source is a woman between 55 and 75 years old with active COVID-19.

The chain is built from TRBV18 and TRBJ2-7, with TRBD2 identical over 13 bases. The CDR3 sequence is 18 residues long. The V gene's germline CDR1 is KGHSH and CDR2 LQKENI. Losses at the gene ends were 4 bases for V and 3 bases for J; bases not matched to a gene: 12. The DNA of the CDR3 is TGTGCCAGCTCACGGACAGGACTAGCGGGAGCAGAGAGCTACGAGCAGTACTTC. Protein sequence: CASSRTGLAGAESYEQYF.

This sequence joins TRBV9 and TRBJ1-1, with D perhaps TRBD1 (6 bases). The germline V gene has CDR1 SGDLS and CDR2 YYNGEE. This CDR3 contains 16 residues. The V and J ends lost 0 bases and 1 base respectively, with 13 bases between them. CDR3 loop: CASSVAPRGGNTEAFF. In DNA form, the CDR3 reads TGTGCCAGCAGCGTAGCCCCGAGGGGGGGGAACACTGAAGCTTTCTTT.

This clone was observed once. One end of the junction varies from germline; a read error may be responsible. The rearrangement joins TRBV7-7 to TRBJ1-2, with 7 bases aligning to TRBD1. CDR3 length: 15 residues. Germline V gives CDR1 SSHAT, CDR2 FNYEAQ (reference sequence). The DNA for the CDR3 is TGTGCTAGCAGCCAAGCAGGGCAGGGGGGTTATGGCTACACCTTC. Amino acids: CASSQAGQGGYGYTF.

The chain joins TRBV11-2 to TRBJ2-1; 8 positions match TRBD1. Germline V CDR1 and CDR2: SGHAT, FQNNGV. After removal of 4 bases from V and 0 bases from J, the junction contained 11 bases not matched to a gene. There are 18 residues in the CDR3. The CDR3, as DNA: TGTGCCAGCAGCTCGCAGGGACAGGTCCCCGGCTCCTACAATGAGCAGTTCTTC. It codes for CASSSQGQVPGSYNEQFF.

In its sample, this clone was seen once. For the CDR3, the DNA is TGCGCCAGCAGCTTTAACCAGGGATTCGAGCAGTACTTC. Protein product: CASSFNQGFEQYF. This sequence joins TRBV5-1 and TRBJ2-7; D is perhaps TRBD1 (5 bases). Germline-derived CDR1 and CDR2 are SGHRS and YFSETQ. V was pared by 2 bases and J by 6 bases, with 12 bases between. This CDR3 region has 13 residues.

The chain recombines TRBV2 with TRBJ1-3; no clear D gene. The CDR3 has 14 amino acids. The ends were cut back, 5 bases at V and 3 bases at J, with 11 bases in the middle. CDR1 is SNHLY and CDR2 is FYNNEI in the germline V gene. CDR3: CASSLSRFGNTIYF. In nucleotides, the CDR3 is TGTGCCAGCAGTCTATCCAGGTTTGGAAACACCATATATTTT.

The rearrangement uses TRBV29-1 and TRBJ2-7; 9 bases match TRBD1. The ends lost 6 bases at V and 11 bases at J; junction bases unmatched: 8. The CDR3 covers 11 residues. In germline, CDR1 is SQVTM, CDR2 ANQGSEA. The CDR3 coding sequence is TGCAGCGTGCGACAGGGGGTGATGGAGTACTTC. Encoded protein: CSVRQGVMEYF.

For this clone: Other DNA variants within this sample encode the same CDR3. The chain couples TRBV28 to TRBJ2-3; the match to TRBD1 covers 7 bases. There are 13 residues in the CDR3. Germline V gives CDR1 MDHEN, CDR2 SYDVKM. The V gene end was trimmed by 3 bases and the J gene end by 4 bases; junction bases not matched to a gene: 1. CDR3 nucleotides: TGTGCCAGCAGTTTGCAGGGGGCAGATACGCAGTATTTT. Encoded protein: CASSLQGADTQYF.

The J gene is TRBJ2-4, the V gene TRBV9; 7 bases are a match to TRBD2. V was clipped by 4 bases and J by 8 bases; unmatched bases: 6. Germline assignment: CDR1 SGDLS and CDR2 YYNGEE. This CDR3 is 13 amino acids long. DNA for the CDR3: TGTGCCAGCAGCCCCGGGGGGAGGGACATTCAGTACTTC. Protein product: CASSPGGRDIQYF.